The 22 T cell receptor beta chains reported below all come from one sample, sequenced in a study of molecular identifiers for immune sequencing clone quantification. In TCRdb, the PCR reads were re-called with MiXCR into one record per CDR3 protein. The sample includes about 40,000 distinct CDR3 sequences, roughly 22% of them seen just once. Specimen: naive CD8+ T cells from blood, with Jurkat cell RNA spiked in. Subset denoted: FACS-sorted CD8+CD4-CCR7+CD45RA+ naive T cells. The receptors come from a human donor in good health. Some libraries in this study had Jurkat cell RNA spiked in.

The V gene is TRBV7-6, the J gene TRBJ2-1; TRBD2 is a possible D gene (5 bases). Trimming pared 1 base from V and 0 bases from J, leaving 7 bases between. Germline CDR1 SGHVS, CDR2 FNYEAQ. The CDR3 covers 15 residues. The CDR3 spells CASSLERSSYNEQFF. The CDR3 DNA sequence: TGTGCCAGCAGCTTAGAGCGGAGCTCCTACAATGAGCAGTTCTTC.

This clonotype was detected ten times or more. The DNA of the CDR3 is TGTGCCAGCAGTCCAACCCTAGCGGGGGGGTCAGATACGCAGTATTTT. It is translated as CASSPTLAGGSDTQYF. The rearrangement links TRBV12-3 or TRBV12-4 to TRBJ2-3; TRBD2 aligns across 12 bases. After removal of 5 bases from V and 4 bases from J, the junction contained 7 bases not matched to a gene. The CDR3 covers 16 residues.

J is TRBJ1-1 and V is TRBV6-2 or TRBV6-3, with D possibly matching TRBD1 (5 bases). The V gene lost 11 bases and the J gene lost 0 bases, with 22 bases spanning the gap. The CDR3 length is 16 residues. Germline V gene lookup returns CDR1 MNHEY and CDR2 SVGEGT. For the CDR3, the DNA is TGTGCCGGCTGCTCCCGGGACGTAACAATGAACACTGAAGCTTTCTTT. It is translated as CAGCSRDVTMNTEAFF.

This CDR3 is CASSYSNLLQLTISNQPQHF. In nucleotides, the CDR3 is TGTGCCAGCAGTTACTCGAATCTTCTACAGTTAACCATTAGCAATCAGCCCCAGCATTTT. V is TRBV6-2 or TRBV6-3 and J is TRBJ1-5; D gene ambiguous. Trimming stripped 0 bases from V and 0 bases from J, with 21 bases between. The CDR3 totals 20 residues. The germline V gene encodes CDR1 MNHEY and CDR2 SVGEGT.

This clonotype was counted at least ten times. The chain employs TRBV4-3 and TRBJ2-7; possible D gene TRBD2, 5 bases. The CDR3 spans 13 residues. The V gene's germline CDR1 is LGHNA and CDR2 YSLEER. The V end was cut by 4 bases, the J end by 4 bases, with 11 bases between. CDR3 bases: TGCGCCAGCAGCCTAGGACTGGGGTACGAGCAGTACTTC. This translates into CASSLGLGYEQYF.

The sample holds many counts of this clonotype. The chain has TRBV5-6 and TRBJ1-5; 7 bases match TRBD1. The germline gives CDR1 SGHDT, CDR2 YYEEEE. Losses at the gene ends were 4 bases for V and 2 bases for J; bases not matched to a gene: 3. This CDR3 region has 14 residues. The CDR3 spells CASSLGTGNQPQHF. The CDR3 DNA follows: TGTGCCAGCAGCCTAGGGACAGGCAATCAGCCCCAGCATTTT.

This clonotype was seen more than once but under ten times. CDR3 loop: CASSAQFNTEAFF. The DNA of the CDR3 is TGTGCCAGCAGTGCACAATTCAACACTGAAGCTTTCTTT. This sequence joins TRBV2 and TRBJ1-1; D remains ambiguous. This CDR3 spans 13 amino acids. The V end lost 4 bases, the J end lost 2 bases, and 8 bases lay between the germline ends. Germline CDR1 is SNHLY and CDR2 is FYNNEI.

This clonotype was detected ten times or more. The chain has TRBV5-1 and TRBJ1-1; no clear D. This CDR3 spans 16 amino acids. Germline V gives CDR1 SGHRS, CDR2 YFSETQ. Trimming cost V 6 bases and J 1 base, with 19 bases left between them. The CDR3, as DNA: TGCGCCAGCAAACTGGATCGACCGAATCGGAACACTGAAGCTTTCTTT. This translates into CASKLDRPNRNTEAFF.

This clonotype was counted many times. This chain links TRBV5-6 with TRBJ2-7; D is undetermined. Germline-derived CDR1 and CDR2 are SGHDT and YYEEEE. V gave up 3 bases and J gave up 3 bases, with 7 bases separating them. The CDR3 runs to 12 residues. CDR3 sequence: CASSSEVYEQYF. As DNA, the CDR3 is TGTGCCAGCAGCTCCGAAGTCTACGAGCAGTACTTC. Drawing the rest from reference TRBV5-6 and TRBJ2-7, the complete variable domain is DAGVTQSPTHLIKTRGQQVTLRCSPKSGHDTVSWYQQALGQGPQFIFQYYEEEERQRGNFPDRFSGHQFPNYSSELNVNALLLGDSALYLCASSSEVYEQYFGPGTRLTVT.

The rearrangement joins TRBV3-1 to TRBJ2-3, with D possibly TRBD1 on 6 matching bases. V lost 5 bases and J 8 bases, leaving 14 bases between the germline ends. The CDR3 totals 13 residues. Germline CDR1 is LGHDT and CDR2 is YNNKEL (reference sequence). DNA of the CDR3: TGTGCCAGCAGCAAGTTGACAGGAGGTACGCAGTATTTT. Amino acids: CASSKLTGGTQYF.

This rearrangement joins TRBV30 to TRBJ2-5; possible D gene TRBD2, 7 bases. Trimming shortened V by 0 bases and J by 5 bases, and 16 bases separated the two germline ends. CDR1 is GTSNPN and CDR2 is SVGIG in the germline V gene (reference sequence). The CDR3 runs to 15 residues. The chain's CDR3 is CAWSVLGGAGETQYF. Here the CDR3 DNA reads TGTGCCTGGAGTGTATTAGGGGGGGCCGGGGAGACCCAGTACTTC.

As to this clonotype: A read error may be the cause here, since a much bigger clone is one base away. The V call is TRBV4-3, the J call TRBJ2-7, with D possibly matching TRBD1 (6 bases). The V end lost 3 bases, the J end lost 9 bases, and 15 bases lay between the germline ends. The CDR3 is 13 amino acids. Germline V CDR1 and CDR2: LGHNA, YSLEER. CDR3 DNA: TGCGCCAGCAGCCAGGGAACAGGGAACGTGCAGTACTTC. Amino acids: CASSQGTGNVQYF.

For the CDR3, the DNA is TGTGCCAGCAGCGTAGGCTTACCCTCGACCGGTCGGCGCACTGAAGCTTTCTTT. This encodes CASSVGLPSTGRRTEAFF. This chain links TRBV9 with TRBJ1-1; D remains unclear. There are 18 residues in the CDR3. Trimming shortened V by 0 bases and J by 4 bases, and 22 bases separated the two germline ends. Germline V gene sequence: CDR1 SGDLS, CDR2 YYNGEE.

There are many counts of this clonotype. The chain has TRBV6-6 and TRBJ2-1; D perhaps matches TRBD2 (5 bases). This CDR3 comprises 12 residues. V dropped 5 bases and J dropped 8 bases, with 10 bases sitting between them. Germline V gene lookup returns CDR1 MNHNY and CDR2 SVGAGI (reference sequence). The CDR3 region is CASSTLGDEQFF. The CDR3, as DNA: TGTGCCAGCAGTACCCTCGGGGATGAGCAGTTCTTC.

This clonotype was seen a handful of times. This chain connects TRBV7-9 to TRBJ2-1, with TRBD2 as a possible D gene (5 bases). CDR3 length: 13 residues. V was shortened by 8 bases and J by 4 bases, with 12 bases between the two germline ends. Germline V lookup: CDR1 SEHNR, CDR2 FQNEAQ (reference sequence). CDR3 amino acids: CASGGFAYNEQFF. CDR3 coding DNA: TGTGCCAGCGGCGGGTTTGCATACAATGAGCAGTTCTTC. Full variable domain (rest looked up from reference TRBV7-9 and TRBJ2-1): DTGVSQNPRHKITKRGQNVTFRCDPISEHNRLYWYRQTLGQGPEFLTYFQNEAQLEKSRLLSDRFSAERPKGSFSTLEIQRTEQGDSAMYLCASGGFAYNEQFFGPGTRLTVL.

This clonotype came up many times. The J gene is TRBJ2-7, the V gene TRBV20-1; TRBD1 agrees at 9 bases. Losses at the gene ends were 1 base for V and 4 bases for J; bases not matched to a gene: 8. This CDR3 is 15 amino acids long. Germline CDR1 DFQATT, CDR2 SNEGSKA (reference sequence). This CDR3 is CSARALQGAGYEQYF. The CDR3 bases are TGCAGTGCTAGAGCGCTACAGGGGGCTGGGTACGAGCAGTACTTC.

This clonotype showed up many times. V and J are TRBV19 and TRBJ2-2; D might be TRBD1 or TRBD2, each matching 5 bases. V was clipped by 10 bases and J by 6 bases, with 18 bases between them. Per germline, CDR1 LNHDA and CDR2 SQIVND (reference sequence). This CDR3 region has 14 residues. In DNA, the CDR3 is TGTGCCACAGAGGCCGGGGACGGGGCCGGGGAGCTGTTTTTT. Residues: CATEAGDGAGELFF.

The chain employs TRBV7-2 and TRBJ1-5; TRBD1 matches 9 bases. Losses at the gene ends were 5 bases for V and 2 bases for J; bases not matched to a gene: 7. CDR1 and CDR2 from the germline V gene are SGHTA and FQGNSA. The CDR3 extends over 16 amino acids. The CDR3 region is CASSVDRGFGNQPQHF. In DNA, the CDR3 is TGTGCCAGCAGCGTAGACAGGGGGTTCGGCAATCAGCCCCAGCATTTT.

Ten or more counts support this clonotype. V usage is TRBV7-7 and J usage is TRBJ2-5; D tentatively fits TRBD1 or TRBD2 (5 bases each). Germline V lookup: CDR1 SSHAT, CDR2 FNYEAQ (reference sequence). The V end was cut by 1 base, the J end by 9 bases, with 12 bases between. This CDR3 region has 13 residues. As DNA, the CDR3 is TGTGCCAGCAGCTTAGGGGGACCTGCGGCCCAGTACTTC. This encodes CASSLGGPAAQYF.

This clonotype was picked up many times. This chain links TRBV4-3 with TRBJ2-7; TRBD1 might be the D (6 bases). Trimming stripped 0 bases from V and 2 bases from J, with 11 bases between. CDR3 length equals 15 residues. CDR1 is LGHNA, CDR2 YSLEER, per germline. CDR3 nucleotides: TGCGCCAGCAGCCAAGATGTGGACAGAACCTACGAGCAGTACTTC. Translating it yields CASSQDVDRTYEQYF.

Of note for this clonotype: No DNA is shown, since the ends of the CDR3 on it are uncertain; the CDR3 is the one TCRdb lists. The chain links TRBV7-2 to TRBJ1-1; the DNA was not compared with TRBD1, the D call given in the table. CDR1 is SGHTA, CDR2 FQGNSA, per germline. The CDR3 spans 14 amino acids, including both terminal residues. CDR3 in amino acids: CASSFFGGGTETFF.

This clonotype was found many times. V usage is TRBV9 and J usage is TRBJ2-3, with no clear D. The CDR3 is 13 residues long. Trimming cost V 0 bases and J 3 bases, with 5 bases left between them. Germline CDR1 reads SGDLS; CDR2 reads YYNGEE. CDR3 loop: CASSVGRTDTQYF. CDR3 DNA sequence: TGTGCCAGCAGCGTAGGCCGAACAGATACGCAGTATTTT. Combining the CDR3 with reference TRBV9 and TRBJ2-3 gives the whole variable domain DSGVTQTPKHLITATGQRVTLRCSPRSGDLSVYWYQQSLDQGLQFLIQYYNGEERAKGNILERFSAQQFPDLHSELNLSSLELGDSALYFCASSVGRTDTQYFGPGTRLTVL.